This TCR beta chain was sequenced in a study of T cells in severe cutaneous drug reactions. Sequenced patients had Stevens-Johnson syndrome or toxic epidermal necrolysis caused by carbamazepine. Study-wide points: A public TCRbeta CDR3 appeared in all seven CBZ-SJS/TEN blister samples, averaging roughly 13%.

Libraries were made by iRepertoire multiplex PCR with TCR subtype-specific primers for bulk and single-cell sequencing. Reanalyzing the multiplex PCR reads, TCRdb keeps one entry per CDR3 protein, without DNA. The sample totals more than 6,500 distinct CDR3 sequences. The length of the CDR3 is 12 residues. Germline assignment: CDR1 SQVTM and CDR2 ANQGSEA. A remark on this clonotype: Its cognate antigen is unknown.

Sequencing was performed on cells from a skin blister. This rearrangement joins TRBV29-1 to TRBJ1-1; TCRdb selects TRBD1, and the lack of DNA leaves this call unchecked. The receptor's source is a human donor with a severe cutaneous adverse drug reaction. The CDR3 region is CSVTTGDTEAFF.